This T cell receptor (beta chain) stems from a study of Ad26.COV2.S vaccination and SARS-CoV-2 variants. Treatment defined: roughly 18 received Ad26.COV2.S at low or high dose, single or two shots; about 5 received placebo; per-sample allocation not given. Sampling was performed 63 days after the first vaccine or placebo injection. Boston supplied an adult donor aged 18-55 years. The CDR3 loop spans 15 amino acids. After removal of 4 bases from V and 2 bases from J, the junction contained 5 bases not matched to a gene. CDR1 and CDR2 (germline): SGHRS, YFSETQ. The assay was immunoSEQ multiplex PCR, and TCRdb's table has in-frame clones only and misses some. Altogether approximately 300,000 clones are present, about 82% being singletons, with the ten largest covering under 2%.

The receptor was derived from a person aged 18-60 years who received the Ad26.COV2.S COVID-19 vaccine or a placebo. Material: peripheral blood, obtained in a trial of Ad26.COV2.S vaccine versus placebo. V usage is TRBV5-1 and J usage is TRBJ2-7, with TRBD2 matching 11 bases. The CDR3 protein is CASSISSGGTYEQYF. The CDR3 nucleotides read TGCGCCAGCAGCATCTCTAGCGGGGGGACCTACGAGCAGTACTTC. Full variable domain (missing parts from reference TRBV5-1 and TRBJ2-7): KAGVTQTPRYLIKTRGQQVTLSCSPISGHRSVSWYQQTPGQGLQFLFEYFSETQRNKGNFPGRFSGRQFSNSRSEMNVSTLELGDSALYLCASSISSGGTYEQYFGPGTRLTVT.